This T cell receptor (beta chain) is drawn from a study of blood T cell repertoires in COVID-19. About the study: Whether acute or convalescent, the COVID-19 samples came from the United States, Italy and Spain.

The V gene lost 1 base and the J gene lost 7 bases, with 12 bases spanning the gap. Germline V lookup: CDR1 SGHRS, CDR2 YFSETQ. There are 14 residues in the CDR3. Original analysis: Scientists estimated how many nucleated cells there were by amplifying reference gene primers. Method: immunoSEQ multiplex PCR; TCRdb's copy keeps in-frame clones and lacks some. The V and J calls and the clone size are those of that table, but D and trimming were determined from the DNA. The sample lists about 110,000 clones; around four fifths were seen once. V gene TRBV5-1 combines with J gene TRBJ2-1; no firm D call. Sequencing was performed on peripheral blood. This sequence originates from a woman in her sixties or seventies with acute or convalescent COVID-19. The CDR3 region has the DNA TGCGCCAGCAGCTTGCTACAGTTCGAAAATGAGCAGTTCTTC. Residues: CASSLLQFENEQFF.